This TCR beta chain was documented in a study of OX40 agonist ivuxolimab in advanced cancers. Across the whole study: Dose-escalation patients were diagnosed with hepatocellular carcinoma, melanoma, renal cell cancer or head and neck cancer. There were three patients with partial responses, one having hepatocellular carcinoma and two cutaneous melanoma.

Produced via immunoSEQ multiplex PCR; TCRdb's table is partial and in-frame only. The sample lists roughly 120,000 clones, 80% to 95% occurring once. On this clone: What it recognizes is unknown.

Study-wide points: Expansion of clones was among the lowest in partial responders at 0.1-3.0 mg/kg.

A history of autoimmune disease or systemic immunosuppression excluded patients. The source was CD4+ or CD8+ T cells sorted from blood, collected in a trial of the OX40 agonist ivuxolimab. This TCR was sampled from an adult with an advanced solid tumor such as melanoma, head and neck, liver or kidney cancer.

This chain's CDR3 is CASSFWDRLNQPQHF. Here the CDR3 DNA reads TGTGCCAGCAGTTTCTGGGACCGATTAAATCAGCCCCAGCATTTT. The chain recombines TRBV28 with TRBJ1-5; possible D gene TRBD1, 5 bases. Germline loops: CDR1 MDHEN, CDR2 SYDVKM. Deletions cut 3 bases from V and 4 bases from J, with 13 bases between. This CDR3 has 15 amino acids.